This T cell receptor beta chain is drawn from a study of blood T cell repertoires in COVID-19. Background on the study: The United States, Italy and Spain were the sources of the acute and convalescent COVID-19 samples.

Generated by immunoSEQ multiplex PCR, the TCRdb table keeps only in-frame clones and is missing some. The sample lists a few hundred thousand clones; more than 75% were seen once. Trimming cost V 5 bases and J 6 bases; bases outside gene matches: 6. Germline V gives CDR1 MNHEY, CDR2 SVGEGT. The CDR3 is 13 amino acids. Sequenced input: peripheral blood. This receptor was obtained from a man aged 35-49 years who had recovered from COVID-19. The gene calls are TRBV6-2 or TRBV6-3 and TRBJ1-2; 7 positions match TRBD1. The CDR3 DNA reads TGTGCCAGCAGTGTGCGACAGGGAGATGGCTACACCTTC. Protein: CASSVRQGDGYTF.